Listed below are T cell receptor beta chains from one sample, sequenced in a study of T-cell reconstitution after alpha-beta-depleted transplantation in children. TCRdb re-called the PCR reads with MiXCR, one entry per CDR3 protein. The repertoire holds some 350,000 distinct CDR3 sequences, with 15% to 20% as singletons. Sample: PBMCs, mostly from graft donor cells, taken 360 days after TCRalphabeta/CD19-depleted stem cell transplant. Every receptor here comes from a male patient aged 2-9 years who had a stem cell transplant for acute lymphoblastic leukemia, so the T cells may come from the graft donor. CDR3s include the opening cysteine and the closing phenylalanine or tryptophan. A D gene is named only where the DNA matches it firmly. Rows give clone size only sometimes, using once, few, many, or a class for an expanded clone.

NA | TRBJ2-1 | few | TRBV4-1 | CASSQGPHFPYNEQFF | TGCGCCAGCAGCCAAGGACCCCACTTTCCATACAATGAGCAGTTCTTC
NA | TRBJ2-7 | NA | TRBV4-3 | CASSQDLTGLSYEQYF | TGCGCCAGCAGCCAAGATCTTACCGGGTTGTCCTACGAGCAGTACTTC
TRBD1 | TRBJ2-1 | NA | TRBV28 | CASSSYQTGGFEQFF | TGTGCCAGCAGTTCCTACCAGACAGGGGGGTTCGAGCAGTTCTTC
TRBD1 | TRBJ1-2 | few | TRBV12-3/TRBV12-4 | CASSLGQGGVYGYTF | TGTGCCAGCAGTTTAGGACAGGGGGGAGTCTATGGCTACACCTTC
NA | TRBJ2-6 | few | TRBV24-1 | CATNGSSGANVLTF | TGTGCCACCAACGGGAGCTCTGGGGCCAACGTCCTGACTTTC
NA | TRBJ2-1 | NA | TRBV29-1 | CSVRALSSYNEQFF | TGCAGCGTTAGGGCGCTAAGCTCCTACAATGAGCAGTTCTTC
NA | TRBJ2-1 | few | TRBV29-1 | CSVGGAGWYNEQFF | TGCAGCGTCGGAGGGGCAGGATGGTACAATGAGCAGTTCTTC
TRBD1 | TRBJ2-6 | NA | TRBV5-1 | CASSLKGTGRGKYSGANVLTF | TGCGCCAGCAGCTTGAAAGGGACAGGGAGAGGCAAGTACTCTGGGGCCAACGTCCTGACTTTC
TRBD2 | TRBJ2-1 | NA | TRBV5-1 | CASSLTSAPFYNEQFF | TGCGCCAGCAGCTTGACTAGCGCCCCATTCTACAATGAGCAGTTCTTC
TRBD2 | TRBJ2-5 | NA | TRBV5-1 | CASSKPSGTLGTQYF | TGCGCCAGCAGCAAACCTAGCGGGACCCTGGGGACCCAGTACTTC
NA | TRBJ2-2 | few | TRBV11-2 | CASSLDEIRGTGELFF | TGTGCCAGCAGCTTAGATGAAATTAGGGGTACCGGGGAGCTGTTTTTT
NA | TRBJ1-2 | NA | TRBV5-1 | CASSLGARHLEGYTF | TGCGCCAGCAGCTTAGGAGCACGGCATCTAGAGGGCTACACCTTC
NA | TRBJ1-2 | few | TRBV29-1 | CSVPAPWGDYGYTF | TGCAGCGTTCCCGCCCCGTGGGGGGACTATGGCTACACCTTC
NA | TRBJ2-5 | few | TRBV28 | CASSLIGGKETQYF | TGTGCCAGCAGTTTGATCGGCGGAAAAGAGACCCAGTACTTC
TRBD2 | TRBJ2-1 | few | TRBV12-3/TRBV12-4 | CASTQLGASGSAEQFF | TGTGCCAGCACCCAGTTGGGGGCTAGCGGGAGCGCTGAGCAGTTCTTC
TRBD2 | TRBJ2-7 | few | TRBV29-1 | CSVHKASGGVSYEQYF | TGCAGCGTCCATAAGGCCTCGGGGGGGGTCTCCTACGAGCAGTACTTC
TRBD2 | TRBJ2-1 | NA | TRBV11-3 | CASSLDYGDYENEQFF | TGTGCCAGCAGCTTAGATTATGGGGACTATGAGAATGAGCAGTTCTTC
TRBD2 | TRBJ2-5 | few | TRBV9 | CASSVEGLAGIEGETQYF | TGTGCCAGCAGCGTAGAAGGACTAGCGGGAATCGAGGGAGAGACCCAGTACTTC
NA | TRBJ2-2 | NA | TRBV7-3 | CASSLTGSTTGELFF | TGTGCCAGCAGCTTAACCGGGAGTACCACCGGGGAGCTGTTTTTT
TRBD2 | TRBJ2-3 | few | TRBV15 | CATSSSIAGEGPDTQYF | TGTGCCACCAGCAGCTCAATAGCGGGAGAAGGCCCAGATACGCAGTATTTT
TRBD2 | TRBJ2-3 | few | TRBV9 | CASSVENLAGAGDTQYF | TGTGCCAGCAGCGTAGAAAACCTAGCGGGGGCTGGAGATACGCAGTATTTT
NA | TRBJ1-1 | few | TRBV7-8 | CASSFNQGVTEAFF | TGTGCCAGCAGCTTCAACCAGGGTGTGACTGAAGCTTTCTTT
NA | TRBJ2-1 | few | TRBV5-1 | CASTSGDSQFF | TGCGCCAGCACCAGTGGGGACTCCCAGTTCTTC
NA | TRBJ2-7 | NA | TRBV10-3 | CAIREGTPEQYF | TGTGCCATCAGGGAGGGGACTCCGGAGCAGTACTTC
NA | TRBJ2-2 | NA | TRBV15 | CATSIALYTGELFF | TGTGCCACCAGCATTGCTCTATACACCGGGGAGCTGTTTTTT
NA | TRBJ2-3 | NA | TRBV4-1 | CASSPRLQTSTDTQYF | TGCGCCAGCAGCCCGCGACTGCAAACTAGCACAGATACGCAGTATTTT
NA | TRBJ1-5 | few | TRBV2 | CASSEQDIYNQPQHF | TGTGCCAGCAGTGAACAGGACATTTACAATCAGCCCCAGCATTTT
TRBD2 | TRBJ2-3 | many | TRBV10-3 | CAISRGGSTDTQYF | TGTGCCATCAGTCGGGGCGGGAGTACAGATACGCAGTATTTT
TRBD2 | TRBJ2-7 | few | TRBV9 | CASSASGGTKYEQYF | TGTGCCAGCAGCGCATCGGGGGGGACAAAGTACGAGCAGTACTTC
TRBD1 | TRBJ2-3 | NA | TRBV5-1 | CASSVTGGEVEDTQYF | TGCGCCAGCAGCGTGACAGGGGGCGAGGTTGAAGATACGCAGTATTTT
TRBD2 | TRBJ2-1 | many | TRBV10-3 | CAISGPSGVHNEQFF | TGTGCCATCAGTGGGCCTAGCGGAGTCCACAATGAGCAGTTCTTC
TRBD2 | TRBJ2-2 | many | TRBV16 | CASSQSASGSSYTGELFF | TGTGCCAGCAGCCAATCGGCTAGCGGGAGTTCTTACACCGGGGAGCTGTTTTTT
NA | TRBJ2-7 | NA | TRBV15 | CATSRAGQRAYEQYF | TGTGCCACCAGCAGAGCTGGACAGCGGGCCTACGAGCAGTACTTC
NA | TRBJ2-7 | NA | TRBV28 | CASRPLVGVFEQYF | TGTGCCAGCAGACCACTAGTGGGGGTCTTTGAGCAGTACTTC
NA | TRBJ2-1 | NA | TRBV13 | CASSSRGVRNEQFF | TGTGCCAGCAGCTCCAGGGGGGTTCGTAATGAGCAGTTCTTC
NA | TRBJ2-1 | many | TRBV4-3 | CASSQEGRGSNEQFF | TGCGCCAGCAGCCAAGAAGGTCGGGGTAGCAATGAGCAGTTCTTC
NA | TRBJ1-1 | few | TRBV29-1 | CSVGTLRRAEAFF | TGCAGCGTGGGGACACTCCGAAGGGCTGAAGCTTTCTTT
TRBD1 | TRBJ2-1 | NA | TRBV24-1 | CATSEPGTGFNEQFF | TGTGCCACCAGTGAACCCGGGACAGGGTTCAATGAGCAGTTCTTC
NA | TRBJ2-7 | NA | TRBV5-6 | CASSGIRQTYEQYF | TGTGCCAGCAGCGGCATCCGACAGACCTACGAGCAGTACTTC
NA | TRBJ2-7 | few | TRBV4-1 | CASSQDHRAGSSYEQYF | TGCGCCAGCAGCCAAGATCACAGGGCTGGGAGTTCGTACGAGCAGTACTTC
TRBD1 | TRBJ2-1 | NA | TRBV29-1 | CSVTGTDNNEQFF | TGCAGCGTAACCGGGACAGATAACAATGAGCAGTTCTTC
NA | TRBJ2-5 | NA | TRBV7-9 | CASTSSAVMVETQYF | TGTGCCAGCACCTCGTCGGCAGTCATGGTTGAGACCCAGTACTTC
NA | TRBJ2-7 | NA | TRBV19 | CASSIRATGYEQYF | TGTGCCAGTAGTATACGGGCAACGGGCTACGAGCAGTACTTC
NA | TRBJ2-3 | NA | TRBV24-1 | CATSDSDIDTQYF | TGTGCCACCAGTGATTCGGACATCGATACGCAGTATTTT
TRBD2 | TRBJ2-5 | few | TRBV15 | CATSMGSSGREETQYF | TGTGCCACCAGCATGGGGTCTAGCGGGAGAGAAGAGACCCAGTACTTC
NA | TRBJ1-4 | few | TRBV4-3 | CASSQDLSGAGEKLFF | TGCGCCAGCAGCCAAGATCTATCGGGGGCGGGTGAAAAACTGTTTTTT